The TCR beta chain under discussion was sequenced for a study of STAT3 mutations in large granular lymphocyte leukemia. Study conclusions and caveats: Every T-cell large granular lymphocyte leukemia patient had at least one immunodominant TCR beta clonotype.

The CDR3 has 15 residues. V was shortened by 4 bases and J by 1 base, with 12 bases between the two germline ends. Per the germline V gene, CDR1 is SEHNR and CDR2 is FQNEAQ (reference sequence). Measured with immunoSEQ multiplex PCR; TCRdb has only the in-frame clones, and not every one. The data contain 10,000 to 15,000 clones, roughly 90% of them singletons. Points on this clone: The target antigen is unknown.

The chain links TRBV7-9 to TRBJ2-3, with a tentative D call TRBD2 (6 bases). What was sequenced was peripheral blood mononuclear cells. The receptor was isolated from a man in his forties or fifties with T-cell large granular lymphocyte leukemia. Some clones in this sample may be carry-over from other donors' samples. CDR3: CASSSRERGTDTQYF. In DNA, the CDR3 is TGTGCCAGCAGCTCACGGGAGAGGGGCACAGATACGCAGTATTTT. The full variable domain, in which reference TRBV7-9 and TRBJ2-3 provide the parts outside the CDR3, is DTGVSQNPRHKITKRGQNVTFRCDPISEHNRLYWYRQTLGQGPEFLTYFQNEAQLEKSRLLSDRFSAERPKGSFSTLEIQRTEQGDSAMYLCASSSRERGTDTQYFGPGTRLTVL.